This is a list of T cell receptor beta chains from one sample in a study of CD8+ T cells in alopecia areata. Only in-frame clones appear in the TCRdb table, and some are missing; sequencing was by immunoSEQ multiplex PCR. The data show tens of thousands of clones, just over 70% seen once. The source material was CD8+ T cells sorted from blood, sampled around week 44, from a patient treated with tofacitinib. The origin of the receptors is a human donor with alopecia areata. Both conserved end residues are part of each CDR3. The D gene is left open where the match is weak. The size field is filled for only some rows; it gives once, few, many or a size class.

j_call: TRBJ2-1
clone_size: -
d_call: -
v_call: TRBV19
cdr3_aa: CASSIEGGGYNEQFF
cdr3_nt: TGTGCCAGTAGTATAGAAGGGGGTGGCTACAATGAGCAGTTCTTC

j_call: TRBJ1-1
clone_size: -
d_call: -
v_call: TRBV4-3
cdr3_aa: CASSQYHGGGTEAFF
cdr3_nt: TGCGCCAGCAGCCAATATCACGGAGGCGGAACTGAAGCTTTCTTT

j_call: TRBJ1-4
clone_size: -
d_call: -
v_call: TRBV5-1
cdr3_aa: CASTPSPTNEKLFF
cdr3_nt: TGCGCCAGCACACCATCCCCAACTAATGAAAAACTGTTTTTT

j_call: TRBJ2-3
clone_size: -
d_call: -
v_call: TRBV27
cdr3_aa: CASSLRPTDTQYF
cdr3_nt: TGTGCCAGCAGTTTACGGCCCACAGATACGCAGTATTTT

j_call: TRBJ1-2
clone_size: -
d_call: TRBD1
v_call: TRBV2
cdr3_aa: CASSEPEQGSPHGYTF
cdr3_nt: TGTGCCAGCAGTGAACCCGAACAGGGGTCTCCCCATGGCTACACCTTC

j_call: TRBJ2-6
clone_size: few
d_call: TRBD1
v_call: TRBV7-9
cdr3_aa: CASSGGQGAGANVLTF
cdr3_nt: TGTGCCAGCAGTGGGGGACAGGGAGCTGGGGCCAACGTCCTGACTTTC

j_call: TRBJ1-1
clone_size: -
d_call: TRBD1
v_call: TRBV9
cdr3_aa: CASSTIGQGLPNTEAFF
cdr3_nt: TGTGCCAGCAGCACTATAGGACAGGGGCTACCGAACACTGAAGCTTTCTTT

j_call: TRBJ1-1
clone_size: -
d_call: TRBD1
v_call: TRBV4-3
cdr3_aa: CASSQDRTGGTEAFF
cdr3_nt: TGCGCCAGCAGCCAAGATCGAACAGGGGGCACTGAAGCTTTCTTT

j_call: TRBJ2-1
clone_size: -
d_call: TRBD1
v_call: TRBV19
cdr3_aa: CASGTGGNEQFF
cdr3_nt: TGTGCCAGTGGAACAGGGGGCAATGAGCAGTTCTTC

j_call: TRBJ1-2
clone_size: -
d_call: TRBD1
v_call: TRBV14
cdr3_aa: CASSQQTTGNYGYTF
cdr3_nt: TGTGCCAGCAGCCAACAAACGACAGGGAACTATGGCTACACCTTC

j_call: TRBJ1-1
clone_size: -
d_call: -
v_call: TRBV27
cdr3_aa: CASSLTPMNTEAFF
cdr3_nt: TGTGCCAGCAGTCTGACCCCTATGAACACTGAAGCTTTCTTT

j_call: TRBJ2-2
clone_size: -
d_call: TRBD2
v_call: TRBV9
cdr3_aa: CASSVSGGASGELFF
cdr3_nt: TGTGCCAGCAGCGTGAGCGGGGGGGCGTCCGGGGAGCTGTTTTTT

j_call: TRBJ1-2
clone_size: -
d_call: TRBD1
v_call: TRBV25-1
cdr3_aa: CASSAPTGRDGYTF
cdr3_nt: TGTGCCAGCAGTGCCCCGACAGGGAGGGATGGCTACACCTTC

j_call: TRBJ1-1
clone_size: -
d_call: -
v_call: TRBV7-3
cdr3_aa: CASSSDRNTEAFF
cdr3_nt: TGTGCCAGCAGTTCCGACAGGAACACTGAAGCTTTCTTT

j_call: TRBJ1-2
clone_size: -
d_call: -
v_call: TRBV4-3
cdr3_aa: CASSQEVTNGYTF
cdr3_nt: TGCGCCAGCAGCCAAGAGGTCACGAATGGCTACACCTTC

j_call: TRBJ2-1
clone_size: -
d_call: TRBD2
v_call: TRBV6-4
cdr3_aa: CASSPQRGGDNEQFF
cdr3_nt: TGTGCCAGCAGCCCCCAGCGGGGGGGAGACAATGAGCAGTTCTTC

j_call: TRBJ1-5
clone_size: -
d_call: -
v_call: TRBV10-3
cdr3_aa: CAISGEEHSNQPQHF
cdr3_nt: TGTGCCATCAGTGGGGAAGAACATAGCAATCAGCCCCAGCATTTT

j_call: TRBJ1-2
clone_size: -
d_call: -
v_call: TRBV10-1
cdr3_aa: CASSQSVDYGYTF
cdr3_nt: TGCGCCAGCAGCCAGAGTGTTGACTATGGCTACACCTTC

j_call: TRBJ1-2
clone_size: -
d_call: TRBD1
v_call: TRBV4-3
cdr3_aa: CASSQVKGADGYTF
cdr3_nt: TGCGCCAGCAGCCAAGTGAAGGGGGCTGATGGCTACACCTTC

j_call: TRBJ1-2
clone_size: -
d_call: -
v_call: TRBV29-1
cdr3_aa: CSVVGGWDGYTF
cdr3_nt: TGCAGCGTTGTGGGCGGTTGGGATGGCTACACCTTC

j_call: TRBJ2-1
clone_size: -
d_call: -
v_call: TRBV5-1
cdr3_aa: CASSLEFLQGTSEQFF
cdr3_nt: TGCGCCAGCAGCTTGGAGTTTCTGCAGGGCACATCTGAGCAGTTCTTC

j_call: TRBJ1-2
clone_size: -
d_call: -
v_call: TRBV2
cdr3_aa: CASQLPVTSTGIGYTF
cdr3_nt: TGTGCCAGCCAACTCCCTGTGACATCAACCGGAATTGGCTACACCTTC

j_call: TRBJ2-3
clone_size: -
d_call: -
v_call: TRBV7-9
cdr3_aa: CASSFSPTQYF
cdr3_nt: TGTGCCAGCAGCTTTAGCCCTACGCAGTATTTT

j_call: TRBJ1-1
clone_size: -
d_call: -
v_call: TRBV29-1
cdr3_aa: CSVVSGSAEAFF
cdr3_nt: TGCAGCGTTGTATCGGGGTCGGCTGAAGCTTTCTTT

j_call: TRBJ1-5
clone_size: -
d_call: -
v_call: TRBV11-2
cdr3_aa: CASSLGTGIFQPQHF
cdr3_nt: TGTGCCAGCAGCTTAGGTACAGGGATTTTTCAGCCCCAGCATTTT

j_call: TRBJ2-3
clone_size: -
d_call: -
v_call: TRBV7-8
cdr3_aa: CASRQFRDTQYF
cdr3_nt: TGTGCCAGCAGACAATTCCGAGATACGCAGTATTTT

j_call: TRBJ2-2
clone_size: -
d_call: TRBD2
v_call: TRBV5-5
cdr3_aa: CASSPSGTSSRRTGELFF
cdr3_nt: TGTGCCAGCAGCCCATCCGGGACTAGCTCCCGACGGACCGGGGAGCTGTTTTTT

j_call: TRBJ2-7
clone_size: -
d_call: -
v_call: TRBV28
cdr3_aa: CASSLDLGVDEQYF
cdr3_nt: TGTGCCAGCAGTCTAGATTTAGGGGTGGATGAGCAGTACTTC

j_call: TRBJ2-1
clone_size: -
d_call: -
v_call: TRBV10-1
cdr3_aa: CASSDRGSDEQFF
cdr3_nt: TGCGCCAGCAGTGACAGGGGCTCGGATGAGCAGTTCTTC